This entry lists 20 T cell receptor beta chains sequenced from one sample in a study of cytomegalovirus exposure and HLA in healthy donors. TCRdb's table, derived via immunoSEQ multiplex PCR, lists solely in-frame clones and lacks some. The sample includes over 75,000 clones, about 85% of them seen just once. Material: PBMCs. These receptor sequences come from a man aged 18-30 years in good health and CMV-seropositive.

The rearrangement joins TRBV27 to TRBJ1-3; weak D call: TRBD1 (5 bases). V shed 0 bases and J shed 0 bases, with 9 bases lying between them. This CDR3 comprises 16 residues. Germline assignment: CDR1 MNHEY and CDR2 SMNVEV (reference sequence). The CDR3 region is CASSLSGHRSGNTIYF. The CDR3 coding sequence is TGTGCCAGCAGTTTATCGGGGCATCGCTCTGGAAACACCATATATTTT.

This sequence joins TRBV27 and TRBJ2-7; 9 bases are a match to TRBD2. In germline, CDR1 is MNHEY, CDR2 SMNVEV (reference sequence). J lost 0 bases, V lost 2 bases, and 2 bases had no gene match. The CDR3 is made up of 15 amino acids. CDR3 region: CASSLAGGLSYEQYF. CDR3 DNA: TGTGCCAGCAGTTTAGCGGGAGGGCTCTCCTACGAGCAGTACTTC.

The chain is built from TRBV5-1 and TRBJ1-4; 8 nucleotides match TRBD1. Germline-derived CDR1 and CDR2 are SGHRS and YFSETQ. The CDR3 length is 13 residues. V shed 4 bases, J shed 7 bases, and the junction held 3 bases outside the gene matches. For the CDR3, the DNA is TGCGCCAGCAGCAATGACAGGGGTGAAAAACTGTTTTTT. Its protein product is CASSNDRGEKLFF.

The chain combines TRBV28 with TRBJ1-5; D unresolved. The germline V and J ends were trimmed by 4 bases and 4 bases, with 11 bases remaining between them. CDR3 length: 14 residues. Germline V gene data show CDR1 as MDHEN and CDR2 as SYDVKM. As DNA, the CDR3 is TGTGCCAGCAGTTCACAGTTGGATAATCAGCCCCAGCATTTT. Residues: CASSSQLDNQPQHF.

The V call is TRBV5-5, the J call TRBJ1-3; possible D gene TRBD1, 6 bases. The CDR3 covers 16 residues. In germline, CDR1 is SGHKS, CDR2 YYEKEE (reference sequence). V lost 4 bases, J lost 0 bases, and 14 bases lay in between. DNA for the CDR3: TGTGCCAGCAGCGTCCGAACAGGGAGCTCTGGAAACACCATATATTTT. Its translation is CASSVRTGSSGNTIYF.

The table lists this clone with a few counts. CDR3: CASSPGAGRGQPQHF. CDR3 nucleotide sequence: TGTGCCAGCTCACCAGGGGCAGGAAGGGGGCAGCCCCAGCATTTT. The chain couples TRBV18 to TRBJ1-5; possible D gene TRBD1, 6 bases. The CDR3 covers 15 residues. V lost 2 bases and J 7 bases, leaving 15 bases between the germline ends. Germline assignment: CDR1 KGHSH and CDR2 LQKENI.

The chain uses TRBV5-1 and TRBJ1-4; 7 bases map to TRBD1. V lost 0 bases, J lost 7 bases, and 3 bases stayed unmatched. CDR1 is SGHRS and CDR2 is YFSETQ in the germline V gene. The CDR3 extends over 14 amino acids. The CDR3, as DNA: TGCGCCAGCAGCTTGGCCGGGACAGTTGAAAAACTGTTTTTT. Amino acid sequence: CASSLAGTVEKLFF. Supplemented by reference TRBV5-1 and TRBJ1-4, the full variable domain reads KAGVTQTPRYLIKTRGQQVTLSCSPISGHRSVSWYQQTPGQGLQFLFEYFSETQRNKGNFPGRFSGRQFSNSRSEMNVSTLELGDSALYLCASSLAGTVEKLFFGSGTQLSVL.

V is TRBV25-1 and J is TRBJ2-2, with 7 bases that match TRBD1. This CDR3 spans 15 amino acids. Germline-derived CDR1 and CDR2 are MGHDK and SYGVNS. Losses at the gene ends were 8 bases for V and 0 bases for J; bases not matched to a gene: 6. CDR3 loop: CASSDRAANTGELFF. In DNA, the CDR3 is TGTGCCAGCTCCGACAGGGCCGCGAACACCGGGGAGCTGTTTTTT.

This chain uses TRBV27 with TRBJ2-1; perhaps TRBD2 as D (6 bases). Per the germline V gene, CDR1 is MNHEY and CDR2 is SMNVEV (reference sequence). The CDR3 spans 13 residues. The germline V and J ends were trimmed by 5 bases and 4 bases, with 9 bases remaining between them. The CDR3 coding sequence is TGTGCCAGCAGTCGGGACTCGTACAATGAGCAGTTCTTC. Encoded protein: CASSRDSYNEQFF.

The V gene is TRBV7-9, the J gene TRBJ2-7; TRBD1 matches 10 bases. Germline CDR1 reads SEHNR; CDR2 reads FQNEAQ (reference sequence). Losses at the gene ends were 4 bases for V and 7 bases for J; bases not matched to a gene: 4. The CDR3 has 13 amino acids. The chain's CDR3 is CASSSDRGWEQYF. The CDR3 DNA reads TGTGCCAGCAGCTCGGACAGGGGGTGGGAGCAGTACTTC.

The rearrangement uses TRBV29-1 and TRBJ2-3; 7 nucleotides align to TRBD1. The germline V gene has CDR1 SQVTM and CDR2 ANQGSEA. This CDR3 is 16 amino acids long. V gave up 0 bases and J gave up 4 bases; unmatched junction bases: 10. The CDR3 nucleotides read TGCAGCGTTGAAGATGGGGACAGAGCTGGGCCAGATACGCAGTATTTT. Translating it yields CSVEDGDRAGPDTQYF.

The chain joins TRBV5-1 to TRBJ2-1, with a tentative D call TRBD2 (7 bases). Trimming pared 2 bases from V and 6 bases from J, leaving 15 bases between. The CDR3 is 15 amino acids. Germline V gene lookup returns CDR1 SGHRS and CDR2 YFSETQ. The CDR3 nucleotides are TGCGCCAGCAGCTTTCGGGGGGCCGAAGGCAATGAGCAGTTCTTC. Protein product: CASSFRGAEGNEQFF.

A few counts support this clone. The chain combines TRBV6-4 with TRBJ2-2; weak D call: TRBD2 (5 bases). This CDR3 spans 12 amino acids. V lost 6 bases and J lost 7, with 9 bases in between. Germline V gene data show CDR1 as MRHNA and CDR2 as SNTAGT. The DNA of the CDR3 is TGTGCCAGCAGCCACGGAGGCGGGGAGCTGTTTTTT. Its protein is CASSHGGGELFF.

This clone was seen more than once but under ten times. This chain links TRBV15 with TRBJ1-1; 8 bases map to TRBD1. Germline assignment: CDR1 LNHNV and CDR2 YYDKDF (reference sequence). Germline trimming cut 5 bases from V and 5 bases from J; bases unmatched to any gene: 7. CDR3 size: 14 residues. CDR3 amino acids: CATSHRTGLTEAFF. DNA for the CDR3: TGTGCCACCAGCCATCGGACAGGGCTGACTGAAGCTTTCTTT.

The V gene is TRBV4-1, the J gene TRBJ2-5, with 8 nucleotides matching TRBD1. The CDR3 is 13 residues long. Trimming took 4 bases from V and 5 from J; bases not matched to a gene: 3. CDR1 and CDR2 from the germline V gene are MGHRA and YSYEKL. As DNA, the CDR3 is TGCGCCAGCAGCCGACAGGGGACGGAGACCCAGTACTTC. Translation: CASSRQGTETQYF.

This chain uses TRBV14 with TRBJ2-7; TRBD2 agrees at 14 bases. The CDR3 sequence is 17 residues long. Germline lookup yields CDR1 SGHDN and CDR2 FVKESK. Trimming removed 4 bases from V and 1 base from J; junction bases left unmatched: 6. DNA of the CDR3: TGTGCCAGCAGCCGGGGGACTAGCGGGAGAGTATCCTACGAGCAGTACTTC. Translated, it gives CASSRGTSGRVSYEQYF.

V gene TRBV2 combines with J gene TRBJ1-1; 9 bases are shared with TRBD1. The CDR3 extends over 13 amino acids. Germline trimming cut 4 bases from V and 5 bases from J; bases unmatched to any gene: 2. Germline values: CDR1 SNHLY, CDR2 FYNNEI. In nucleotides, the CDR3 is TGTGCCAGCAGTGGACAGGGGGGGACTGAAGCTTTCTTT. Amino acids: CASSGQGGTEAFF.

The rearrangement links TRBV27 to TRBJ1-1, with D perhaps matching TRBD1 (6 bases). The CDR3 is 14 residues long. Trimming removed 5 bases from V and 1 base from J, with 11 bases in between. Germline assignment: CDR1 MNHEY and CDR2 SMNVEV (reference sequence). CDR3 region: CASSLIQGNTEAFF. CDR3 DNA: TGTGCCAGCAGTCTTATACAGGGGAACACTGAAGCTTTCTTT.

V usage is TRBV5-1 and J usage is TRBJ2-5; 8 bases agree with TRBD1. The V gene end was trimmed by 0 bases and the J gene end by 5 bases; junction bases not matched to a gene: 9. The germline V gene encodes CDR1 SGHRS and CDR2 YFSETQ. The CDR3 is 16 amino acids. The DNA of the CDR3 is TGCGCCAGCAGCTTGGGGGTCGCTCGGACAGGGGAGACCCAGTACTTC. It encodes CASSLGVARTGETQYF. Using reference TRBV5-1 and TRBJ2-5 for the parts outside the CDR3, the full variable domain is KAGVTQTPRYLIKTRGQQVTLSCSPISGHRSVSWYQQTPGQGLQFLFEYFSETQRNKGNFPGRFSGRQFSNSRSEMNVSTLELGDSALYLCASSLGVARTGETQYFGPGTRLLVL.

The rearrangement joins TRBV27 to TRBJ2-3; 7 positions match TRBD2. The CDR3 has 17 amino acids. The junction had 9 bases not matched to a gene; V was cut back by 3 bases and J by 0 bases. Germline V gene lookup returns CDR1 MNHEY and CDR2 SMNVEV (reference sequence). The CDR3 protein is CASSFSPGTTSTDTQYF. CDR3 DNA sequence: TGTGCCAGCAGTTTCTCACCTGGGACTACTAGCACAGATACGCAGTATTTT.